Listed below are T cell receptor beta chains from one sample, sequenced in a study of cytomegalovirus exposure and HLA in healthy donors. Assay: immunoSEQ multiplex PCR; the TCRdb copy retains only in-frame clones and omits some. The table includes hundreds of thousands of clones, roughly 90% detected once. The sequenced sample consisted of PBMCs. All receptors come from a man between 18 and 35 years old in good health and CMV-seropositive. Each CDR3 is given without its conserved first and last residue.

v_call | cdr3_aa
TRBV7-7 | ASSQLQRADTQY
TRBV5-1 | ASSTAGASYEQY
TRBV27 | ASSLVSGDTQY
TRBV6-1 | ASSEEGWDGNTIY
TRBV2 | ATSLTGQSNTEAF
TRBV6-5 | ASSRTSGIYEQY
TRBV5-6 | ASSLIILNTEAF
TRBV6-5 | ASSVDSGSYNEQF
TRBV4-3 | ASSQDPGNEQF
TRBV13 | ASTTTDFHEQF
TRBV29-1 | SVPTGENTEAF
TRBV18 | ASSPPRGRYEQY
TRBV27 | ASSSRTVSYGYT
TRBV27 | ASSLSPGQPYEQY
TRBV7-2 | ASSGTGGYSGNTIY
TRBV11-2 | ASSLVTPGGGYEQY
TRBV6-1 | ASSEVQSSTDTQY
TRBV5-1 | ASSFGGDYGYT
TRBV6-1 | ASRIDSNYGYT
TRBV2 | ASSYHGAYGYT
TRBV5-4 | ASSYTDTQY
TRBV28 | ASKSVTGELF
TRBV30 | AWSALWNRGTGELF
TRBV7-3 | ASSLSTGADTEAF
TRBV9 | ASSGDGELF
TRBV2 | ASSPRDFTDTQY
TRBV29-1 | SVRELGTEAF
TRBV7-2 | ASSLKLGEQY
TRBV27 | ASSAGTGYTGELF
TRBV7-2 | ASSPWDRVGYGYT
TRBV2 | ASSLRTGLNYGYT
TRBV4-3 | ASSQDVRTDTQY
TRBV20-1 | SARGPYGYT
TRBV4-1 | ASSPGLAGSSTDTQY
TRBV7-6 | ASSLTAGGPETQY
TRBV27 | ASSLSNSGTQY
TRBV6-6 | ASSPLGRNTEAF
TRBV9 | ASSDQNTGELF
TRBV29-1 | SVVDTRREAF
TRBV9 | ASSVDWRRTGELF
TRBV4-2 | ASSQDLGIPDTQY
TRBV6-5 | ASSSGTRGETQY